These 20 T cell receptor beta chains originate from one sample sequenced in a study of cytomegalovirus exposure and HLA in healthy donors. Clones were sequenced by immunoSEQ multiplex PCR, and TCRdb holds only the in-frame ones, with some missing. The table lists over 150,000 clones, under 90% of them singletons. The specimen was PBMCs. Source of these receptors: a woman younger than 35 in good health and CMV-seropositive.

The chain combines TRBV9 with TRBJ1-2; weak D call: TRBD1 (5 bases). The CDR3 covers 16 residues. Germline V gene sequence: CDR1 SGDLS, CDR2 YYNGEE. V shed 3 bases and J shed 8 bases, with 23 bases lying between them. The CDR3 sequence: CASSASRVVAGGGYTF. The CDR3 DNA sequence: TGTGCCAGCAGCGCGAGCAGGGTTGTAGCGGGAGGAGGCTACACCTTC.

In its sample, this clone was seen once. CDR3 protein: CASSPDFLNRVVNTEAFF. CDR3 nucleotide sequence: TGTGCCAGCAGTCCCGACTTCCTCAACAGGGTAGTAAACACTGAAGCTTTCTTT. The rearrangement joins TRBV7-9 to TRBJ1-1, with a possible D match to TRBD1 (6 bases). Germline CDR1 is SEHNR and CDR2 is FQNEAQ (reference sequence). V was shortened by 6 bases and J by 2 bases, with 25 bases between the two germline ends. The CDR3 sequence is 18 residues long. The full variable domain, completed using reference TRBV7-9 and TRBJ1-1, is DTGVSQNPRHKITKRGQNVTFRCDPISEHNRLYWYRQTLGQGPEFLTYFQNEAQLEKSRLLSDRFSAERPKGSFSTLEIQRTEQGDSAMYLCASSPDFLNRVVNTEAFFGQGTRLTVV.

This clone was detected once. This chain joins TRBV10-1 and TRBJ2-1, with 7 bases that match TRBD2. There are 14 residues in the CDR3. Germline loops: CDR1 WNHNN, CDR2 SYGVQD (reference sequence). With 2 bases clipped from V and 2 bases from J, the junction kept 0 bases outside the gene matches. This chain's CDR3 is CASSETSAYNEQFF. In nucleotides, the CDR3 is TGCGCCAGCAGTGAGACTAGCGCCTACAATGAGCAGTTCTTC.

The CDR3: CASSRRASGSFTDTQYF. The DNA for the CDR3 is TGTGCCAGCAGCCGGCGGGCTAGCGGGAGTTTCACAGATACGCAGTATTTT. The chain uses TRBV14 and TRBJ2-3; TRBD2 agrees at 10 bases. The CDR3 consists of 17 residues. CDR1 and CDR2 from the germline V gene are SGHDN and FVKESK. The V gene end was trimmed by 4 bases and the J gene end by 2 bases; junction bases not matched to a gene: 9.

This rearrangement joins TRBV30 to TRBJ2-7; the D gene is possibly TRBD1 (5 bases). Trimming left V 0 bases short and J 7 bases short, with 13 bases between. Germline values: CDR1 GTSNPN, CDR2 SVGIG (reference sequence). The CDR3 sequence is 13 residues long. CDR3 amino acids: CAWSVDTSREQYF. For the CDR3, the DNA is TGTGCCTGGAGTGTGGACACCTCCCGGGAGCAGTACTTC. The variable domain in full, with the rest retrieved from reference TRBV30 and TRBJ2-7, is SQTIHQWPATLVQPVGSPLSLECTVEGTSNPNLYWYRQAAGRGLQLLFYSVGIGQISSEVPQNLSASRPQDRQFILSSKKLLLSDSGFYLCAWSVDTSREQYFGPGTRLTVT.

This chain uses TRBV4-1 with TRBJ2-5; TRBD2 matches 11 bases. The CDR3 runs to 16 residues. Unmatched junction bases numbered 6, after V lost 1 base and J lost 5 bases. Germline lookup yields CDR1 MGHRA and CDR2 YSYEKL. The CDR3 DNA follows: TGCGCCAGCAGCCAAGTAGGACTAGCGGGTGATGAGACCCAGTACTTC. Its translation is CASSQVGLAGDETQYF.

The CDR3 region is CASSEGTSGSETQYF. The CDR3 DNA is TGTGCCAGCAGCGAGGGGACTAGCGGGAGTGAGACCCAGTACTTC. The V and J genes are TRBV13 and TRBJ2-5; 14 positions match TRBD2. The trim removed 5 bases at V and 5 bases at J, leaving 4 bases unmatched. The CDR3 totals 15 residues. Germline V gene lookup returns CDR1 PRHDT and CDR2 FYEKMQ (reference sequence).

The chain combines TRBV11-2 with TRBJ2-7; D perhaps matches TRBD2 (5 bases). Per germline, CDR1 SGHAT and CDR2 FQNNGV. V shed 5 bases and J shed 2 bases, with 10 bases lying between them. This CDR3 spans 13 amino acids. In nucleotides, the CDR3 is TGTGCCAGCAGCCCCAGCGGTCCCTACGAGCAGTACTTC. Translation: CASSPSGPYEQYF.

The chain combines TRBV9 with TRBJ1-2; D gene unclear. CDR1 SGDLS and CDR2 YYNGEE come from the germline V gene. The CDR3 covers 14 residues. Trimming took off 0 bases at V and 3 bases at J, with 9 bases between the two ends. CDR3 sequence (DNA): TGTGCCAGCAGCGTAGCTCCCACAGACTATGGCTACACCTTC. It codes for CASSVAPTDYGYTF.

The chain is built from TRBV9 and TRBJ2-5; tentatively, D is TRBD2 (6 bases). V lost 3 bases and J lost 5, with 17 bases in between. The CDR3 length is 15 residues. Germline values: CDR1 SGDLS, CDR2 YYNGEE. The CDR3 protein is CASSGGGGQRETQYF. The CDR3 coding sequence is TGTGCCAGCAGCGGGGGTGGAGGGCAAAGGGAGACCCAGTACTTC.

V gene TRBV6-5 combines with J gene TRBJ2-7; 12 bases are a match to TRBD1. The CDR3 contains 15 residues. Germline V CDR1 and CDR2: MNHEY, SVGAGI. V shed 2 bases, J shed 4 bases, and the junction held 3 bases outside the gene matches. CDR3 DNA sequence: TGTGCCAGCAGTTACCGGGACAGGGGGCCGTACGAGCAGTACTTC. Translation gives CASSYRDRGPYEQYF.

The chain employs TRBV6-1 and TRBJ2-2; maybe TRBD2 (5 bases). The CDR3 spans 14 residues. Between the trimmed V and J ends, which lost 6 bases and 0 bases, there was a span of 8 bases. The germline V gene has CDR1 MNHNS and CDR2 SASEGT. CDR3 sequence: CASRRAANTGELFF. DNA of the CDR3: TGTGCCAGCAGGAGGGCCGCGAACACCGGGGAGCTGTTTTTT.

V and J are TRBV4-1 and TRBJ1-2; D gene unclear. Trimming left V 4 bases short and J 1 base short, with 7 bases between. The CDR3 totals 13 residues. Germline-derived CDR1 and CDR2 are MGHRA and YSYEKL. CDR3 bases: TGCGCCAGCAGCCCGATACTTAACTATGGCTACACCTTC. Its protein is CASSPILNYGYTF.

The rearrangement uses TRBV13 and TRBJ1-2, with D possibly matching TRBD1 (6 bases). V lost 1 base and J 8 bases, leaving 17 bases between the germline ends. From germline, CDR1 is PRHDT and CDR2 FYEKMQ (reference sequence). The CDR3 extends over 15 amino acids. The CDR3 nucleotides are TGTGCCAGCAGCTTAGATGGGGCGGGGGCTAAGGGCTACACCTTC. It codes for CASSLDGAGAKGYTF.

The chain employs TRBV6-5 and TRBJ1-1; tentative D call: TRBD1 (5 bases). Trimming removed 7 bases from V and 1 base from J, with 10 bases in between. CDR3 length: 13 amino acids. Per the germline V gene, CDR1 is MNHEY and CDR2 is SVGAGI. The CDR3 region is CASTDTPNTEAFF. The CDR3 bases are TGTGCCAGCACGGACACTCCGAACACTGAAGCTTTCTTT.

The J gene is TRBJ2-7, the V gene TRBV10-1, with D unclear. V was pared by 3 bases and J by 3 bases, with 9 bases between. Germline-derived CDR1 and CDR2 are WNHNN and SYGVQD (reference sequence). This CDR3 spans 13 amino acids. CDR3 amino acids: CASSEGALYEQYF. The CDR3 DNA sequence: TGCGCCAGCAGTGAAGGAGCCCTCTACGAGCAGTACTTC.

The V call is TRBV4-1, the J call TRBJ1-1; the D gene is possibly TRBD1 (5 bases). The CDR3 totals 16 residues. Germline V lookup: CDR1 MGHRA, CDR2 YSYEKL. The ends were cut back, 4 bases at V and 0 bases at J, with 15 bases in the middle. CDR3 bases: TGCGCCAGCAGCCCCAGGGCAGCGGGGATGAACACTGAAGCTTTCTTT. It is translated as CASSPRAAGMNTEAFF.

The V call is TRBV27, the J call TRBJ2-3; 8 positions agree with TRBD2. CDR1 and CDR2 from the germline V gene are MNHEY and SMNVEV (reference sequence). V gave up 3 bases and J gave up 5 bases; unmatched junction bases: 10. This CDR3 contains 16 residues. CDR3 region: CASSLKRGRRGDTQYF. DNA of the CDR3: TGTGCCAGCAGTTTGAAGCGGGGGCGAAGGGGAGATACGCAGTATTTT.

The rearrangement uses TRBV6-5 and TRBJ1-3; D gene uncertain. CDR1 MNHEY and CDR2 SVGAGI come from the germline V gene. Trimming stripped 4 bases from V and 8 bases from J, with 6 bases between. The CDR3 runs 11 residues. DNA for the CDR3: TGTGCCAGCAGTTGGGCAGACACCATATATTTT. This translates into CASSWADTIYF.

The chain combines TRBV4-3 with TRBJ2-1; 8 bases are a match to TRBD1. Losses at the gene ends were 1 base for V and 7 bases for J; bases not matched to a gene: 12. The V gene's germline CDR1 is LGHNA and CDR2 YSLEER. The CDR3 contains 17 residues. The CDR3 reads CASSQVVLTGGMNEQFF. The CDR3 DNA follows: TGCGCCAGCAGCCAAGTGGTTCTAACAGGGGGTATGAATGAGCAGTTCTTC.